This T cell receptor (beta chain) comes out of a study of blood T cell repertoires in COVID-19. Study information: The analysed material was cDNA or gDNA that came from T cells, B-cell-depleted T cells, or PBMCs.

V shed 5 bases, J shed 6 bases, and the junction held 9 bases outside the gene matches. This CDR3 has 15 amino acids. Germline CDR1 is MNHEY and CDR2 is SMNVEV (reference sequence). The table came from immunoSEQ multiplex PCR; TCRdb's copy has only in-frame clones and leaves some out. The data contain 110,000 or so clones, 81% of them singletons. The V and J genes are TRBV27 and TRBJ2-5; 10 nucleotides align to TRBD1. The specimen was peripheral blood. This sequence originates from a man aged 45 to 65 with acute or convalescent COVID-19. The CDR3 spells CASSLGTGDRKTQYF. DNA for the CDR3: TGTGCCAGCAGTCTCGGGACAGGGGATAGGAAGACCCAGTACTTC.